This T cell receptor beta chain was sequenced in a study of blood T cells in healthy people across ages. Then a second PCR, running about 6 to 12 cycles, was carried out with a sample-barcoded 5' primer and a J-beta primer mix. TCRdb reanalysed the 5' RACE reads using MiXCR and keeps one entry per CDR3 protein. The table has around 2 million distinct CDR3 sequences, about two fifths seen once. This clonotype was detected ten times or more. Sequenced sample: blood. This TCR was recovered from a human donor in good health.

CDR3 nucleotide sequence: TGTGCCAGCAGCCCCTCGGGACTCTCGGACTCCTACGAGCAGTACTTC. This translates into CASSPSGLSDSYEQYF. The V call is TRBV7-2, the J call TRBJ2-7; tentatively, D is TRBD2 (6 bases). CDR1 is SGHTA, CDR2 FQGNSA, per germline. Trimming removed 5 bases from V and 0 bases from J, with 17 bases in between. The CDR3 consists of 16 residues.